One and the same sample provided the 22 T cell receptor beta chains below, sequenced in a study of blood T cell repertoires in COVID-19. This table comes from immunoSEQ multiplex PCR, and its TCRdb copy is limited to in-frame clones, with some not included. The repertoire holds some 57,000 clones, with approximately 80% as singletons. Sequencing was done on a sample of peripheral blood. The receptors derive from a man older than 75 with COVID-19, enrolled during active disease.

V is TRBV21-1 and J is TRBJ2-3; the table's TRBD2 call for D was not verified on the DNA. TRBV21-1 is tagged as a pseudogene. The length of the CDR3 is 12 residues. CDR3 amino acids: CASSKVEDTQYF. CDR3 nucleotides: TGTGCCAGCAGCAAAGTAGAAGATACGCAGTATTTT.

This clone showed up just a few times. The rearrangement joins TRBV6-2 or TRBV6-3 to TRBJ2-1; 9 nucleotides agree with TRBD1. Germline-derived CDR1 and CDR2 are MNHEY and SVGEGT. This CDR3 has 18 residues. Trimming removed 2 bases from V and 4 bases from J; junction bases left unmatched: 12. CDR3 sequence: CASSYPLRTGQGYNEQFF. The CDR3 region has the DNA TGTGCCAGCAGTTACCCACTCCGGACGGGACAGGGTTACAATGAGCAGTTCTTC.

The CDR3 nucleotides are TGTGCCAGCAGCGTAGCGGCGGGACGGGTCTACGAGCAGTACTTC. This gives the protein CASSVAAGRVYEQYF. The chain combines TRBV9 with TRBJ2-7; possibly TRBD2 for D (6 bases). Trimming left V 0 bases short and J 3 bases short, with 13 bases between. The CDR3 length is 15 residues. Germline CDR1 SGDLS, CDR2 YYNGEE. The entire variable domain, with the rest obtained from reference TRBV9 and TRBJ2-7, is as follows: DSGVTQTPKHLITATGQRVTLRCSPRSGDLSVYWYQQSLDQGLQFLIQYYNGEERAKGNILERFSAQQFPDLHSELNLSSLELGDSALYFCASSVAAGRVYEQYFGPGTRLTVT.

CDR3 in amino acids: CAISDLQDGNEQYV. The CDR3 nucleotides are TGTGCCATCAGTGATTTACAGGACGGAAACGAGCAGTACGTC. The V call is TRBV10-3, the J call TRBJ2-7; TRBD1 might be the D (5 bases). Trimming took off 3 bases at V and 5 bases at J, with 14 bases between the two ends. CDR1 is ENHRY and CDR2 is SYGVKD in the germline V gene. This CDR3 has 14 amino acids.

About this clone itself: A read error may produce the germline difference seen at one junction end. This rearrangement joins TRBV25-1 to TRBJ1-5; the match to TRBD1 covers 7 bases. Germline assignment: CDR1 MGHDK and CDR2 SYGVNS. The CDR3 consists of 15 residues. In DNA, the CDR3 is TGTGCCAGCGGTGAACTGACAGGGCTGAATCAGCCCCAGCATTTT. Protein product: CASGELTGLNQPQHF. Complete variable domain (other parts from reference TRBV25-1 and TRBJ1-5): EADIYQTPRYLVIGTGKKITLECSQTMGHDKMYWYQQDPGMELHLIHYSYGVNSTEKGDLSSESTVSRIRTEHFPLTLESARPSHTSQYLCASGELTGLNQPQHFGDGTRLSIL.

CDR3 DNA sequence: TGTGCCAGCAGCGTAAGCGGGAACTATGGCTACACCTTC. Its translation: CASSVSGNYGYTF. The rearrangement joins TRBV9 to TRBJ1-2; the D is unclear. Germline CDR1 and CDR2: SGDLS and YYNGEE. V was clipped by 1 base and J by 2 bases, with 6 bases between them. The CDR3 runs to 13 residues.

This sequence joins TRBV11-2 and TRBJ2-1, with D possibly being TRBD2 (5 bases). This CDR3 comprises 15 residues. Per germline, CDR1 SGHAT and CDR2 FQNNGV. Trimming took off 0 bases at V and 7 bases at J, with 13 bases between the two ends. CDR3 sequence (DNA): TGTGCCAGCAGCTTAGATGGGAAGGGCGGGAATGAGCAGTTCTTC. Encoded protein: CASSLDGKGGNEQFF.

The V gene is TRBV7-2, the J gene TRBJ1-4; 8 bases are shared with TRBD1. There are 16 residues in the CDR3. Per germline, CDR1 SGHTA and CDR2 FQGNSA. The J segment lost 7 bases and the V segment lost 1 base, leaving 8 bases of the junction unmatched. The DNA for the CDR3 is TGTGCCAGCAGCTTAGTCTTTGACAGGGGCGGTGAAAAACTGTTTTTT. Translating it yields CASSLVFDRGGEKLFF.

The V gene is TRBV7-2, the J gene TRBJ1-5; TRBD1 is a possible D gene (5 bases). CDR1 and CDR2 from the germline V gene are SGHTA and FQGNSA. V was trimmed by 3 bases and J by 1 base, leaving 10 bases between them. This CDR3 spans 15 amino acids. The CDR3 is CASSFRGGSNQPQHF. CDR3 nucleotide sequence: TGTGCCAGCAGCTTCCGGGGGGGGAGCAATCAGCCCCAGCATTTT.

The genes are TRBV27 and TRBJ1-1; TRBD1 agrees at 12 bases. V was clipped by 5 bases and J by 2 bases; unmatched bases: 9. The length of the CDR3 is 17 residues. Looked up from germline, CDR1 is MNHEY and CDR2 is SMNVEV (reference sequence). The chain's CDR3 is CASSPMRGTGGNTEAFF. The CDR3 bases are TGTGCCAGCAGTCCTATGAGAGGGACAGGGGGCAACACTGAAGCTTTCTTT.

The chain is built from TRBV9 and TRBJ1-1; D unresolved. From germline, CDR1 is SGDLS and CDR2 YYNGEE. Trimming took 3 bases from V and 1 from J, leaving 10 bases between them. This CDR3 comprises 14 residues. The CDR3 spells CASSEETENTEAFF. The CDR3 DNA follows: TGTGCCAGCAGCGAGGAGACCGAGAACACTGAAGCTTTCTTT.

The chain has TRBV4-1 and TRBJ2-1; no clear D gene. The germline V and J ends were trimmed by 0 bases and 13 bases, with 10 bases remaining between them. The CDR3 runs to 12 residues. CDR1 and CDR2 from the germline V gene are MGHRA and YSYEKL. The CDR3 protein is CASSQDGVQQFF. In nucleotides, the CDR3 is TGCGCCAGCAGCCAAGACGGTGTTCAACAGTTCTTC.

The chain recombines TRBV5-1 with TRBJ1-2; weak D call: TRBD1 (5 bases). The V and J ends lost 2 bases and 7 bases respectively, with 15 bases between them. The CDR3 extends over 14 amino acids. Germline assignment: CDR1 SGHRS and CDR2 YFSETQ. CDR3 amino acids: CASSFGQGTGGYTF. CDR3 DNA: TGCGCCAGCAGCTTCGGGCAGGGAACCGGTGGCTACACCTTC.

This clone appeared a single time. This chain links TRBV27 with TRBJ1-1; TRBD1 agrees at 10 bases. The length of the CDR3 is 17 residues. V was clipped by 6 bases and J by 4 bases; unmatched bases: 14. Germline lookup yields CDR1 MNHEY and CDR2 SMNVEV (reference sequence). The CDR3 nucleotides are TGTGCCAGCAGGTTGGACCCGACAGGGGGCTTGGGCACTGAAGCTTTCTTT. Protein sequence: CASRLDPTGGLGTEAFF.

The J gene is TRBJ1-2, the V gene TRBV6-5; TRBD1 is a possible D gene (6 bases). The V end was cut by 2 bases, the J end by 4 bases, with 14 bases between. Looked up from germline, CDR1 is MNHEY and CDR2 is SVGAGI. This CDR3 region has 15 residues. The CDR3 DNA reads as TGTGCCAGCAGTTACGATCCCAGGGGTATCTATGGCTACACCTTC. As protein: CASSYDPRGIYGYTF.

The chain combines TRBV6-2 or TRBV6-3 with TRBJ2-7; tentatively, D is TRBD1 (6 bases). The CDR3 has 14 amino acids. From germline, CDR1 is MNHEY and CDR2 SVGEGT. With 2 bases removed from V and 3 bases from J, the gap between germline ends came to 11 bases. CDR3 DNA: TGTGCCAGCAGTTACGGGCAGGGGATCTACGAGCAGTACTTC. Its translation is CASSYGQGIYEQYF.

The chain carries TRBV27 and TRBJ2-3; 10 positions match TRBD2. CDR3 length: 16 residues. Trimming at V came to 5 bases and at J to 4 bases, leaving 9 bases not matched to a gene. Germline CDR1 reads MNHEY; CDR2 reads SMNVEV (reference sequence). DNA for the CDR3: TGTGCCAGCAGTCCCCCACTAGCGGGGAGGGCAGATACGCAGTATTTT. Translation gives CASSPPLAGRADTQYF.

The chain is built from TRBV5-1 and TRBJ2-1; a weak D match, TRBD2 (6 bases). V lost 3 bases to trimming and J lost 0 bases, with 10 bases between them. The CDR3 has 15 amino acids. Germline CDR1 and CDR2: SGHRS and YFSETQ. As DNA, the CDR3 is TGCGCCAGCAGCTCGGGACTGAGCTCCTACAATGAGCAGTTCTTC. It is translated as CASSSGLSSYNEQFF. Full variable domain (rest looked up from reference TRBV5-1 and TRBJ2-1): KAGVTQTPRYLIKTRGQQVTLSCSPISGHRSVSWYQQTPGQGLQFLFEYFSETQRNKGNFPGRFSGRQFSNSRSEMNVSTLELGDSALYLCASSSGLSSYNEQFFGPGTRLTVL.

J is TRBJ1-1 and V is TRBV7-9, with 9 positions matching TRBD1. Per the germline V gene, CDR1 is SEHNR and CDR2 is FQNEAQ (reference sequence). CDR3 length equals 17 residues. Trimming took 1 base from V and 0 from J; bases not matched to a gene: 6. The CDR3 nucleotides read TGTGCCAGCAGCTTAGTCGGGACAGGGCACATGAACACTGAAGCTTTCTTT. Encoded protein: CASSLVGTGHMNTEAFF.

About this clone itself: A read error may account for a junction end that differs from germline. The chain carries TRBV10-3 and TRBJ1-2; possible D gene TRBD1, 6 bases. Germline V CDR1 and CDR2: ENHRY, SYGVKD. The CDR3 is 14 amino acids. In DNA, the CDR3 is TGTGCCATCACTGAGGACAGTGCTAACTATGGCTACACCTTC. As protein: CAITEDSANYGYTF.

J is TRBJ1-6 and V is TRBV5-4; D uncertain. The V end was cut by 4 bases, the J end by 7 bases, with 15 bases between. CDR1 is SGHNT and CDR2 is YYREEE in the germline V gene (reference sequence). This CDR3 comprises 15 residues. The CDR3 bases are TGTGCCAGCAGCGATACGACAAGACCCAATTCACCCCTCCACTTT. Protein: CASSDTTRPNSPLHF.

This rearrangement joins TRBV6-5 to TRBJ2-7; 9 bases line up with TRBD2. The germline gives CDR1 MNHEY, CDR2 SVGAGI. J was trimmed by 6 bases and V by 2 bases; bases with no gene match: 2. The CDR3 spans 13 residues. The CDR3, as DNA: TGTGCCAGCAGTTACCAACTAGCGGGCGAGCAGTACTTC. Its translation: CASSYQLAGEQYF.